The clone carrying this TCR beta chain was counted ten times or more. The antigen is unknown. The source of the sample is a study of T-cell reconstitution after alpha-beta-depleted transplantation in children. Study results and limitations: Counts and diversity of T cells one year after transplant came mostly from newly produced T cells. It was surviving recipient T cells and thymic progenitors that gave some patients high TCRbeta diversity at day 60. About two months after transplant, alpha-beta T cells reportedly came from several hundred expanded graft clones.

This sample's TCRbeta library carried unique molecular identifier barcodes. TCRdb processed the PCR reads anew with MiXCR; each CDR3 protein has one entry. Of 250,000 or so distinct CDR3 sequences listed, just under 8.5% are singletons. V lost 3 bases and J lost 6; bases outside the gene matches: 5. The CDR3 covers 13 residues. Germline V gene sequence: CDR1 LGHDT, CDR2 YNNKEL (reference sequence). The chain links TRBV3-1 to TRBJ2-7, with 7 positions matching TRBD1. This clonotype was obtained from a male patient younger than 18 who had a stem cell transplant for acute lymphoblastic leukemia, so the T cells may come from the graft donor. The starting material was PBMCs, mostly from graft donor cells, obtained 180 days after TCRalphabeta/CD19-depleted stem cell transplant. CDR3 residues: CASSQMGDSEQYF. The CDR3 region has the DNA TGTGCCAGCAGCCAGATGGGGGACAGCGAGCAGTACTTC.